This T cell receptor beta chain was found in a study of T cells in Graves' hyperthyroidism and ophthalmopathy. Fresh 10 ml peripheral blood yielded PBMCs. This clonotype came up a few times. From RNA transcripts, TCR beta CDR3 regions were amplified. When the TCR CDR3 underwent first-round RT-PCR, the HTBI primer set was used. MiXCR, applied by TCRdb to the multiplex PCR reads, yields one record per CDR3 protein. In the table there are approximately 200,000 distinct CDR3 sequences, around 16% of which are singletons. This CDR3 is built from 15 residues. The germline V and J ends were trimmed by 0 bases and 3 bases, with 10 bases remaining between them. Looked up from germline, CDR1 is ENHRY and CDR2 is SYGVKD.

V gene TRBV10-3 combines with J gene TRBJ2-3; a possible D gene is TRBD2 (5 bases). This TCR was sampled from a middle-aged man with Graves' hyperthyroidism. Specimen: blood. CDR3 in amino acids: CAISESPGGTDTQYF. For the CDR3, the DNA is TGTGCCATCAGTGAGTCTCCTGGAGGTACAGATACGCAGTATTTT.